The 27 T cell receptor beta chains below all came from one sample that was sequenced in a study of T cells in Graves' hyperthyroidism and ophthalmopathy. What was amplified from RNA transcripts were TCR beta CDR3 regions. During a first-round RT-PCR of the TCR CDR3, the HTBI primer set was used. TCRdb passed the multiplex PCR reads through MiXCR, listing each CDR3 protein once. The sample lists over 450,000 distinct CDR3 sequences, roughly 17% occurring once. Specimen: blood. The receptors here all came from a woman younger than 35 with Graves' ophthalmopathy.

The CDR3 DNA reads as TGTGCCTGGACTTACAGGGGAGGTCTCGGCAATCAGCCCCAGCATTTT. Translation: CAWTYRGGLGNQPQHF. V and J are TRBV30 and TRBJ1-5, with 7 bases fitting TRBD1. This CDR3 contains 16 residues. Germline CDR1 reads GTSNPN; CDR2 reads SVGIG (reference sequence). V dropped 4 bases and J dropped 2; count of bases not matched to a gene: 11. Drawing the rest from reference TRBV30 and TRBJ1-5, the complete variable domain is SQTIHQWPATLVQPVGSPLSLECTVEGTSNPNLYWYRQAAGRGLQLLFYSVGIGQISSEVPQNLSASRPQDRQFILSSKKLLLSDSGFYLCAWTYRGGLGNQPQHFGDGTRLSIL.

CDR3 bases: TGTGCCAGCAGCGTACCTAGGACAGGGGCGGGCTATGGCTACACCTTC. It yields the protein CASSVPRTGAGYGYTF. The genes are TRBV13 and TRBJ1-2; TRBD1 aligns across 9 bases. This CDR3 region has 16 residues. Looked up from germline, CDR1 is PRHDT and CDR2 is FYEKMQ (reference sequence). The V gene end was trimmed by 5 bases and the J gene end by 4 bases; junction bases not matched to a gene: 11.

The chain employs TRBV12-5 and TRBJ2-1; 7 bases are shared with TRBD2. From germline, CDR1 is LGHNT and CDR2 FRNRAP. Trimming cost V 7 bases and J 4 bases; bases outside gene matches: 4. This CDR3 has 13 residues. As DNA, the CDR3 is TGTGCTAGTGCGCGGGGGACTTACAATGAGCAGTTCTTC. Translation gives CASARGTYNEQFF.

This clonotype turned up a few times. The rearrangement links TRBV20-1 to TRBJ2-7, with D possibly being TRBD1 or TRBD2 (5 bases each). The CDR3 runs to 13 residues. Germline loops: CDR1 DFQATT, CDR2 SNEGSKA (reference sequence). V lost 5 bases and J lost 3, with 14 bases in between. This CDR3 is CSAGPGPNYEQYF. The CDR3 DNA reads TGCAGTGCTGGACCGGGACCCAACTACGAGCAGTACTTC.

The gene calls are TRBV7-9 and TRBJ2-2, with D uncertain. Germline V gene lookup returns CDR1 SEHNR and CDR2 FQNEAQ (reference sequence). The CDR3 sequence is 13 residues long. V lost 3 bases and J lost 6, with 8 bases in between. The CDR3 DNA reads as TGTGCCAGCAGCTTCCTAGAGTCCGGGGAGCTGTTTTTT. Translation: CASSFLESGELFF.

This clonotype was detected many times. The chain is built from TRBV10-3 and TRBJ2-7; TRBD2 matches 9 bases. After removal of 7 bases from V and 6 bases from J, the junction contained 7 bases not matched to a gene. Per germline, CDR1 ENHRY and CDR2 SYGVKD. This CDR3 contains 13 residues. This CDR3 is CAITEGAGGEQYF. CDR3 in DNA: TGTGCCATCACGGAGGGAGCGGGGGGCGAGCAGTACTTC.

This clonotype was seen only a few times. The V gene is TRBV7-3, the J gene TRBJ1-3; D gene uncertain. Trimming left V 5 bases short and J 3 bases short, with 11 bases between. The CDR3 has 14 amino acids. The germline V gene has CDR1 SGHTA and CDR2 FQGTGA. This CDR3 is CASSLDKGGNTIYF. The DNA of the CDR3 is TGTGCCAGCAGCCTCGACAAGGGTGGAAACACCATATATTTT.

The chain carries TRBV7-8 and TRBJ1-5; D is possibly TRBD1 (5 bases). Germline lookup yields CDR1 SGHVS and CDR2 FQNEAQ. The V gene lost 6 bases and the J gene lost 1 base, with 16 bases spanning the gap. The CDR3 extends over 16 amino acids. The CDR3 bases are TGTGCCAGCAGTTCCGTGGGAGGGACGAGCAATCAGCCCCAGCATTTT. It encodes CASSSVGGTSNQPQHF. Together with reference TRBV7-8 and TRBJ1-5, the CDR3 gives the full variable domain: GAGVSQSPRYKVAKRGQDVALRCDPISGHVSLFWYQQALGQGPEFLTYFQNEAQLDKSGLPSDRFFAERPEGSVSTLKIQRTQQEDSAVYLCASSSVGGTSNQPQHFGDGTRLSIL.

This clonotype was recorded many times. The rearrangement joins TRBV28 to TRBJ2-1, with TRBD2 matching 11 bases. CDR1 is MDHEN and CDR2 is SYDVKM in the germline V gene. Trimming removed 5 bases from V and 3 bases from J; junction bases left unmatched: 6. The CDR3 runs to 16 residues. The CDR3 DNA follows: TGTGCCAGCAGTCGTCCGGGACTAGCGGTCTACAATGAGCAGTTCTTC. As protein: CASSRPGLAVYNEQFF. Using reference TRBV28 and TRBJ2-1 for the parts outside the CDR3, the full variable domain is DVKVTQSSRYLVKRTGEKVFLECVQDMDHENMFWYRQDPGLGLRLIYFSYDVKMKEKGDIPEGYSVSREKKERFSLILESASTNQTSMYLCASSRPGLAVYNEQFFGPGTRLTVL.

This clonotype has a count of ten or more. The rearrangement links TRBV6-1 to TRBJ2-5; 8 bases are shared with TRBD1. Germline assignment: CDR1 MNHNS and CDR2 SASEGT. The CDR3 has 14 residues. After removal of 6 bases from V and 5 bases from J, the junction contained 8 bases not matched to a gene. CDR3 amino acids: CASSLGQGDETQYF. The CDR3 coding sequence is TGTGCCAGCAGCCTCGGACAGGGCGACGAGACCCAGTACTTC.

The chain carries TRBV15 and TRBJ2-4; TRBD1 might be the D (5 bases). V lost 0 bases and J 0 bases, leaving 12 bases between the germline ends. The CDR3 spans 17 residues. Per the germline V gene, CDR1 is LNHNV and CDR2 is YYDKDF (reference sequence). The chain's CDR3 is CATSRDPNRRAKNIQYF. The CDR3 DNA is TGTGCCACCAGCAGAGATCCAAACAGGCGAGCCAAAAACATTCAGTACTTC.

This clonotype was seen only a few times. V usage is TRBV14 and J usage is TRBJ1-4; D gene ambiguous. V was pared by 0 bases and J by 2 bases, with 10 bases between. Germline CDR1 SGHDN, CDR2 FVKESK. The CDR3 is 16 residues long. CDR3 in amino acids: CASSQERGLTNEKLFF. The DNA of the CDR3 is TGTGCCAGCAGCCAAGAGAGAGGCCTGACTAATGAAAAACTGTTTTTT.

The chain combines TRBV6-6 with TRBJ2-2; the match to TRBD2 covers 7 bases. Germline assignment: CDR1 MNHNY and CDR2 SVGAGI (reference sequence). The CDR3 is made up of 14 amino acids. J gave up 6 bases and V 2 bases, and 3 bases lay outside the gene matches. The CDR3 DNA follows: TGTGCCAGCAGTTACCGTACTAGCGCCGGGGAGCTGTTTTTT. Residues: CASSYRTSAGELFF.

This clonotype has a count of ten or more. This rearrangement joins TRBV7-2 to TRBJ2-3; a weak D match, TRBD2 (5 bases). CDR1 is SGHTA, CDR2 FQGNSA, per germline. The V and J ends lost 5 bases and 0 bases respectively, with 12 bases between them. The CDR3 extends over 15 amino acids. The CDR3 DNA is TGTGCCAGCAGCCTTAGCGACTTTAGCACAGATACGCAGTATTTT. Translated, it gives CASSLSDFSTDTQYF.

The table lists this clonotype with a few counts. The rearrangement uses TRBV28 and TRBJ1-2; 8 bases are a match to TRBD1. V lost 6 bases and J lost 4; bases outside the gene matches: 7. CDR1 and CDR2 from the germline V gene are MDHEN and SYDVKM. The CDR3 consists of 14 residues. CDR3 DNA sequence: TGTGCCAGCAGAACCAGGGGGCAGATCTATGGCTACACCTTC. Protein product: CASRTRGQIYGYTF.

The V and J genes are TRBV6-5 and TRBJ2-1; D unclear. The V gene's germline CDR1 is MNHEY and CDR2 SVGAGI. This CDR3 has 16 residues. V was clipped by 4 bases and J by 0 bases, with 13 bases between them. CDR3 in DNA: TGTGCCAGCAGTTTATCCCCTGCAGACTCCTACAATGAGCAGTTCTTC. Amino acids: CASSLSPADSYNEQFF.

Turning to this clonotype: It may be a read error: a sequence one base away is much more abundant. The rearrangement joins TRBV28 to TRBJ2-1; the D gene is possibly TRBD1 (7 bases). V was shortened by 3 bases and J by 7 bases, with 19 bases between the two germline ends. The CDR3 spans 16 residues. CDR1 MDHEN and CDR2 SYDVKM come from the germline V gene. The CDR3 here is CASSFFSRGAGNEQFF. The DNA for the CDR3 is TGTGCCAGCAGTTTCTTTAGCAGGGGGGCCGGTAATGAGCAGTTCTTC.

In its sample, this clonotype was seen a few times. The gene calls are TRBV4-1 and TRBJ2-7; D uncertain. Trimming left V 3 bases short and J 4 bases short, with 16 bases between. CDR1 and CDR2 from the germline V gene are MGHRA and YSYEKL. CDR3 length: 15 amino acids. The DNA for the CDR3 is TGCGCCAGCAGCCACCCCAAAATTGCGGAGTACGAGCAGTACTTC. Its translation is CASSHPKIAEYEQYF.

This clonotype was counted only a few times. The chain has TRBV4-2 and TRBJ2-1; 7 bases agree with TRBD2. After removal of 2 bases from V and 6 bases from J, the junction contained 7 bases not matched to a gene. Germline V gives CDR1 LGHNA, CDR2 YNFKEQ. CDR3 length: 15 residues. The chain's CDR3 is CASSQPGEGVNEQFF. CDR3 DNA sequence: TGTGCCAGCAGCCAACCTGGGGAGGGCGTCAATGAGCAGTTCTTC.

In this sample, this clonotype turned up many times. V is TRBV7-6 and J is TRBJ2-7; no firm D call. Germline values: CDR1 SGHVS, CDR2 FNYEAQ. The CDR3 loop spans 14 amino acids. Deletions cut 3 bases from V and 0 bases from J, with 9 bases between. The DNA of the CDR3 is TGTGCCAGCAGCTTCGGTCCTAGCTCCTACGAGCAGTACTTC. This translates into CASSFGPSSYEQYF.

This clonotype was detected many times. DNA for the CDR3: TGTGCCAGCGGACAGGGCAGGGGAGTCTCTGGGGCCAACGTCCTGACTTTC. This translates into CASGQGRGVSGANVLTF. The rearrangement links TRBV11-2 to TRBJ2-6; 8 bases match TRBD1. CDR3 length equals 17 residues. The ends lost 8 bases at V and 0 bases at J; junction bases unmatched: 9. Germline values: CDR1 SGHAT, CDR2 FQNNGV.

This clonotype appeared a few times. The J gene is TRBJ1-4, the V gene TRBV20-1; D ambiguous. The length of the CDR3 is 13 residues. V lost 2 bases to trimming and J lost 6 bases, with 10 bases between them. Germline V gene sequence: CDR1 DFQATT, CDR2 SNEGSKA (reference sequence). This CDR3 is CSARHLGDEKLFF. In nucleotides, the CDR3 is TGCAGTGCTAGACATCTGGGTGATGAAAAACTGTTTTTT.

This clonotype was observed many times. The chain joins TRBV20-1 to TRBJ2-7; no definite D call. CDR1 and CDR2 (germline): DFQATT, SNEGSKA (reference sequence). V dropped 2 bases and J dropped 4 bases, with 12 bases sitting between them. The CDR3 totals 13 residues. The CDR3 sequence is CSARPDPRYEQYF. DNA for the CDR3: TGCAGTGCTAGACCGGACCCTCGGTACGAGCAGTACTTC.

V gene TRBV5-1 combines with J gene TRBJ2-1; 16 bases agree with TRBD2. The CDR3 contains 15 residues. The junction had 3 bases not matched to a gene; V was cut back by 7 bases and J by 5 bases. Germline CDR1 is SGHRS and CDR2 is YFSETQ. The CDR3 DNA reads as TGCGCCAGCTCCGGGACTAGCGGGAGGGACAATGAGCAGTTCTTC. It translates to CASSGTSGRDNEQFF.

CDR3: CASSQPDRVISTDTQYF. In DNA form, the CDR3 reads TGCGCCAGCAGCCAACCCGACAGGGTTATTAGCACAGATACGCAGTATTTT. The rearrangement joins TRBV4-3 to TRBJ2-3; 7 nucleotides agree with TRBD1. CDR1 is LGHNA and CDR2 is YSLEER in the germline V gene. V shed 2 bases and J 0 bases; nucleotides not matched to a gene: 8. This CDR3 is 17 amino acids long.

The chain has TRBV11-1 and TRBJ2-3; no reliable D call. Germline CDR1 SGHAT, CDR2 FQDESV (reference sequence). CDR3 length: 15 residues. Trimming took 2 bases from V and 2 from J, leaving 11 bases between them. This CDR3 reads CASSLKAALTDTQYF. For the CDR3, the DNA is TGTGCCAGCAGCTTAAAGGCAGCGCTCACAGATACGCAGTATTTT. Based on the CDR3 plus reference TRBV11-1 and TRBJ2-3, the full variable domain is EAEVAQSPRYKITEKSQAVAFWCDPISGHATLYWYRQILGQGPELLVQFQDESVVDDSQLPKDRFSAERLKGVDSTLKIQPAELGDSAMYLCASSLKAALTDTQYFGPGTRLTVL.

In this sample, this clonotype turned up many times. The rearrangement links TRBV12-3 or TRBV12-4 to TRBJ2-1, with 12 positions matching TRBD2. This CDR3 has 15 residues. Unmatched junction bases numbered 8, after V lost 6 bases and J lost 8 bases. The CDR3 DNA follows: TGTGCCAGCAGACCGCAGGGACTAGCGGGCGATGAGCAGTTCTTC. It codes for CASRPQGLAGDEQFF.